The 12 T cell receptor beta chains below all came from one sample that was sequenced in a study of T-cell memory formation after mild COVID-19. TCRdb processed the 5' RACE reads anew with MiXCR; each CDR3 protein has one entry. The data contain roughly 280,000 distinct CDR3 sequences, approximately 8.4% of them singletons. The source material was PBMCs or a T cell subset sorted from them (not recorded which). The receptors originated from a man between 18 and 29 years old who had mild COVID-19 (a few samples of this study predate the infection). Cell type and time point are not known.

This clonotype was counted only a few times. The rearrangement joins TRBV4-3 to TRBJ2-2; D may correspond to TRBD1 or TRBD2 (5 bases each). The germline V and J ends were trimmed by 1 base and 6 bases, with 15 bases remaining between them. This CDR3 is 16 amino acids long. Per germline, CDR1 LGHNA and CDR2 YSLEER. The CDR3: CASSQVEVGDAGELFF. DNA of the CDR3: TGCGCCAGCAGCCAAGTCGAGGTCGGGGACGCCGGGGAGCTGTTTTTT.

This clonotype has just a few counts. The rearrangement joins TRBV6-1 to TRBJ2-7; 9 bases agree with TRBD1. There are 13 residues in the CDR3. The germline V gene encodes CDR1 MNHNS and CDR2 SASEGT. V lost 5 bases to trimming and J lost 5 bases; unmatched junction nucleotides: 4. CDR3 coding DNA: TGTGCCAGCAGTCCGGACAGGGGCGACGAGCAGTACGTC. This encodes CASSPDRGDEQYV.

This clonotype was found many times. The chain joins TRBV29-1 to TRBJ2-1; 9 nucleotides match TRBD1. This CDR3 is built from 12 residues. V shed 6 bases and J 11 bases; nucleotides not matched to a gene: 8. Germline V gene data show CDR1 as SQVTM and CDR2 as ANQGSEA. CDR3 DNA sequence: TGCAGCGTACACACAGGGGGCCCCCAGCAGTTCTTC. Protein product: CSVHTGGPQQFF.

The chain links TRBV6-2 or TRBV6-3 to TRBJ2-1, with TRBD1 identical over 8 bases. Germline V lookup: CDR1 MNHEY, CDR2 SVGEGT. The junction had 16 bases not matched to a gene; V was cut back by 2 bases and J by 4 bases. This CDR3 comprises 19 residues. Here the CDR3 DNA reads TGTGCCAGCAGTTACGCGAAGCCAGGGGGCATCGGGGCATACAATGAGCAGTTCTTC. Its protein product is CASSYAKPGGIGAYNEQFF.

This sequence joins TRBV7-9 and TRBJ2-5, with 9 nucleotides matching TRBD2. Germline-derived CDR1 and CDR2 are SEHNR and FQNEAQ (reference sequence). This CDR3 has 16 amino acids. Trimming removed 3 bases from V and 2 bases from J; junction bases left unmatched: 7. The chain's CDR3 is CASSLVPSGKQETQYF. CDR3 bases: TGTGCCAGCAGCTTGGTGCCTAGCGGGAAACAAGAGACCCAGTACTTC.

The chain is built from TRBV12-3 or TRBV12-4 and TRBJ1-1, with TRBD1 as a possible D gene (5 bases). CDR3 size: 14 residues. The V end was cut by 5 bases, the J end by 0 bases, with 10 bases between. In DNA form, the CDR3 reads TGTGCCAGCAGTATCGAGGGGATGAACACTGAAGCTTTCTTT. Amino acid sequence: CASSIEGMNTEAFF.

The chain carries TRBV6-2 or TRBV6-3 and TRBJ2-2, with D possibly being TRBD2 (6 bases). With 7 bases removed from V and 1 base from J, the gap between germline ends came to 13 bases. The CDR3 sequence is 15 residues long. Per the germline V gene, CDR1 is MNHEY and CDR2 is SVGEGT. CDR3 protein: CASNRWGENTGELFF. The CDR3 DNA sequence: TGTGCCAGCAACCGGTGGGGGGAGAACACCGGGGAGCTGTTTTTT.

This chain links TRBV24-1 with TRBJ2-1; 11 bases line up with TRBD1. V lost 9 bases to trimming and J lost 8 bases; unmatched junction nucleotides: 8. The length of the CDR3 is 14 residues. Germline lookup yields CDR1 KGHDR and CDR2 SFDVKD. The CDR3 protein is CATAGTGGSHEQFF. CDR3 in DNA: TGTGCCACCGCCGGGACAGGGGGTTCCCATGAGCAGTTCTTC.

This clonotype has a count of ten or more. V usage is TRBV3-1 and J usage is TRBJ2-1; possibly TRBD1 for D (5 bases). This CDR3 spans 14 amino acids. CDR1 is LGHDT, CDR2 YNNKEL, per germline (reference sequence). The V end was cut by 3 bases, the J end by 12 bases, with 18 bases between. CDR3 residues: CASSQAIDSLWQFF. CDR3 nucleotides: TGTGCCAGCAGCCAGGCCATTGACAGTTTATGGCAGTTCTTC.

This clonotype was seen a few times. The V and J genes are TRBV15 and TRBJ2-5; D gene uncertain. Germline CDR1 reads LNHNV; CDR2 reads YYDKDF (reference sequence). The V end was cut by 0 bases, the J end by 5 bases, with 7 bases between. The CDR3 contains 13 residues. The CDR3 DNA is TGTGCCACCAGCAGAGATTTAAGGGAGACCCAGTACTTC. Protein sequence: CATSRDLRETQYF.

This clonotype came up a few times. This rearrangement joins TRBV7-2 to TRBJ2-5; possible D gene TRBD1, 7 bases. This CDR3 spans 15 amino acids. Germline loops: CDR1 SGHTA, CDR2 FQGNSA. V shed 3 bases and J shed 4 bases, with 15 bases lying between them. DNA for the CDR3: TGTGCCAGCAGCTTTCAGGGGGGCCAGGGAGAGACCCAGTACTTC. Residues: CASSFQGGQGETQYF.

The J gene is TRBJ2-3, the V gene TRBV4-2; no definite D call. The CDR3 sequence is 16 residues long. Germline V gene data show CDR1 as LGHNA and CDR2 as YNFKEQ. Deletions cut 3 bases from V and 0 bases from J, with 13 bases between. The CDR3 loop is CASSHSQRPSTDTQYF. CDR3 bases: TGTGCCAGCAGCCATTCCCAGCGCCCTAGCACAGATACGCAGTATTTT.